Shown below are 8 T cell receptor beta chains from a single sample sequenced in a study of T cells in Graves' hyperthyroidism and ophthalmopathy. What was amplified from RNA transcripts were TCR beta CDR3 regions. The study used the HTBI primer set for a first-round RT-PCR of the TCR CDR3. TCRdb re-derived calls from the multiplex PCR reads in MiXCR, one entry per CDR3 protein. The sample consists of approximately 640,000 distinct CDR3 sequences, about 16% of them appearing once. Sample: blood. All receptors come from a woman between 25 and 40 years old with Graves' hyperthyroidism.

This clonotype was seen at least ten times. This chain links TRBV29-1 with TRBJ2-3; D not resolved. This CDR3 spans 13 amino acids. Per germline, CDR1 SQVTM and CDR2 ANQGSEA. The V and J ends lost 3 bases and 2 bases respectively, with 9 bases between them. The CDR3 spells CSVDRTSTDTQYF. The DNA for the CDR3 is TGCAGCGTTGATAGGACCTCCACAGATACGCAGTATTTT.

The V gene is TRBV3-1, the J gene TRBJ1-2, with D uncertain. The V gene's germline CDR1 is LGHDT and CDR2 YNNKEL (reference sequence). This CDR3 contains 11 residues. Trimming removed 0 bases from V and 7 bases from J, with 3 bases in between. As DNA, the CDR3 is TGTGCCAGCAGCCAAGATGCTGGCTACACCTTC. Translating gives CASSQDAGYTF.

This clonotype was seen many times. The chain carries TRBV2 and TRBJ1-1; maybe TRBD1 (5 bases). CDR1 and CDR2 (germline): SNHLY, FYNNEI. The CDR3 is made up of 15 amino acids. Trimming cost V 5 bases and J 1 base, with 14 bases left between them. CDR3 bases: TGTGCCAGCAGTACCTCGGGACGGTCGAACACTGAAGCTTTCTTT. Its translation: CASSTSGRSNTEAFF. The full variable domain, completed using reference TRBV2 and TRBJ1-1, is EPEVTQTPSHQVTQMGQEVILRCVPISNHLYFYWYRQILGQKVEFLVSFYNNEISEKSEIFDDQFSVERPDGSNFTLKIRSTKLEDSAMYFCASSTSGRSNTEAFFGQGTRLTVV.

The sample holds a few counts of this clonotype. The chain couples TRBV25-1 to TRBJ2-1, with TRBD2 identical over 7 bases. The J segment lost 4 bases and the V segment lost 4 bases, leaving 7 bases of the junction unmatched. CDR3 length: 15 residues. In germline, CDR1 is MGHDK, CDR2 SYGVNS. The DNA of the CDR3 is TGTGCCAGCAGTGGCGCTGGAGCGGGGTACAATGAGCAGTTCTTC. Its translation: CASSGAGAGYNEQFF.

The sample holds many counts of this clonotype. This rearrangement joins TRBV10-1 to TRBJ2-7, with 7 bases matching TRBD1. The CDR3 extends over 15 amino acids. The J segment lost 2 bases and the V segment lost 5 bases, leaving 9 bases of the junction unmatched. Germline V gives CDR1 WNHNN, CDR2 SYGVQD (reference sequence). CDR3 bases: TGCGCCAGCAGTTCGGACAGGCAGAATCCCTACGAGCAGTACTTC. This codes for CASSSDRQNPYEQYF.

The chain's CDR3 is CSAEPSAGGPSDTQYF. CDR3 DNA sequence: TGCAGTGCCGAACCCTCGGCGGGAGGGCCATCAGATACGCAGTATTTT. The chain uses TRBV20-1 and TRBJ2-3; 9 nucleotides line up with TRBD2. After removal of 6 bases from V and 4 bases from J, the junction contained 14 bases not matched to a gene. This CDR3 has 16 amino acids. Germline V gene data show CDR1 as DFQATT and CDR2 as SNEGSKA (reference sequence).

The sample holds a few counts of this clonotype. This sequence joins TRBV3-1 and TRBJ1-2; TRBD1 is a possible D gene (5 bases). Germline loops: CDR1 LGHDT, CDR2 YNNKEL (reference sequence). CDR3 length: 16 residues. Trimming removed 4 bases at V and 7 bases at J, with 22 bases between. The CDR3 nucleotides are TGTGCCAGCAGCCCAAGGCGGGCAGGGTACATCGGTGGCTACACCTTC. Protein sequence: CASSPRRAGYIGGYTF.

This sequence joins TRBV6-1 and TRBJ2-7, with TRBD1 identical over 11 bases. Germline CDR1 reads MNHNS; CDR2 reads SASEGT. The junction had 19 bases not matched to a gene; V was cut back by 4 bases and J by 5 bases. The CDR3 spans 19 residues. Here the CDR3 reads CASSVVGQGAPLITHEQYF. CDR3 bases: TGTGCCAGCAGTGTAGTCGGACAGGGGGCACCTCTTATCACCCACGAGCAGTACTTC.